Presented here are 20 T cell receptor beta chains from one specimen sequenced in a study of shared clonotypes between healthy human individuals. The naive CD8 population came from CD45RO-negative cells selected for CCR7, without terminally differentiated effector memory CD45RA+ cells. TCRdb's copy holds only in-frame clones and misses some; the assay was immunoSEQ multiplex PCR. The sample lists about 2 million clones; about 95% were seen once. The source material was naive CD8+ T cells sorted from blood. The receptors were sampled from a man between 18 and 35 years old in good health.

In DNA form, the CDR3 reads TGCGCCAGCAGCCAACGACAGGGTGCTAATGAAAAACTGTTTTTT. Translation gives CASSQRQGANEKLFF. The genes are TRBV4-1 and TRBJ1-4; TRBD1 aligns across 7 bases. The junction had 3 bases not matched to a gene; V was cut back by 2 bases and J by 3 bases. The germline CDR1 and CDR2 sequences are MGHRA and YSYEKL. The CDR3 has 15 amino acids.

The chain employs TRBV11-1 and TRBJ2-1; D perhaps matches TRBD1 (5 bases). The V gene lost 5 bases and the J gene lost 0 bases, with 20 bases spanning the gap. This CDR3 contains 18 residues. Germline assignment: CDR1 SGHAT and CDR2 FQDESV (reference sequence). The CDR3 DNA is TGTGCCAGCAGCATCTCGGCAGGGCGCCTTGGCTCCTACAATGAGCAGTTCTTC. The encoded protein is CASSISAGRLGSYNEQFF.

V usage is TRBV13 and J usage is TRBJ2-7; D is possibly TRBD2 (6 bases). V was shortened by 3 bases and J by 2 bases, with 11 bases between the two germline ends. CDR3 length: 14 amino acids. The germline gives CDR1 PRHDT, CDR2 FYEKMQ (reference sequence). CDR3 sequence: CASSFEGGAYEQYF. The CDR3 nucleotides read TGTGCCAGCAGCTTCGAGGGAGGCGCCTACGAGCAGTACTTC.

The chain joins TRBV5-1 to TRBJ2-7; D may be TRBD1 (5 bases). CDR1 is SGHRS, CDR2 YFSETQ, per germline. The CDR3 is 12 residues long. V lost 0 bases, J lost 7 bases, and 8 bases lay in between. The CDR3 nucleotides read TGCGCCAGCAGCTTGGAGGGGATTGAGCAGTACTTC. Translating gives CASSLEGIEQYF. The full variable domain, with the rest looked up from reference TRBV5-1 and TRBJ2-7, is KAGVTQTPRYLIKTRGQQVTLSCSPISGHRSVSWYQQTPGQGLQFLFEYFSETQRNKGNFPGRFSGRQFSNSRSEMNVSTLELGDSALYLCASSLEGIEQYFGPGTRLTVT.

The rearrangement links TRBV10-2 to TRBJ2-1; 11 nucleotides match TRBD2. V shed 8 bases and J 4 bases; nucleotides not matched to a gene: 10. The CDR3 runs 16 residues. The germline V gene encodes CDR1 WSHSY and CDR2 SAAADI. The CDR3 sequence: CASAGTSGLVYNEQFF. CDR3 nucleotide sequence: TGCGCCAGCGCAGGGACTAGCGGTTTGGTTTACAATGAGCAGTTCTTC.

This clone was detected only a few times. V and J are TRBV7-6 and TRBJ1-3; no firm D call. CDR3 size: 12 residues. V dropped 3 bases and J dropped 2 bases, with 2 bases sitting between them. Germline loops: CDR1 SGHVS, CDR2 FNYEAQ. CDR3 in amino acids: CASSFPGNTIYF. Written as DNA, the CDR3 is TGTGCCAGCAGCTTCCCTGGAAACACCATATATTTT.

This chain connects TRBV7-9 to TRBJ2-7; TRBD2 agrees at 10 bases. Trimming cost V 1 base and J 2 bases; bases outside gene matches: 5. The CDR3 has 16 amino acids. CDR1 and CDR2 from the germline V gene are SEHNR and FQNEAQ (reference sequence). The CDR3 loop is CASSLVIAGGPYEQYF. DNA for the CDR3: TGTGCCAGCAGCTTAGTGATAGCGGGGGGTCCCTACGAGCAGTACTTC.

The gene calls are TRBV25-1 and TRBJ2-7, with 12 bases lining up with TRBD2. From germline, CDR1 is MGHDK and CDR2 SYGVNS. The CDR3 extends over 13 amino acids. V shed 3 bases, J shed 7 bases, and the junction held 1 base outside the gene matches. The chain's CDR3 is CASSDGTSGEQYF. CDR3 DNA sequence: TGTGCCAGCAGTGATGGGACTAGCGGGGAGCAGTACTTC.

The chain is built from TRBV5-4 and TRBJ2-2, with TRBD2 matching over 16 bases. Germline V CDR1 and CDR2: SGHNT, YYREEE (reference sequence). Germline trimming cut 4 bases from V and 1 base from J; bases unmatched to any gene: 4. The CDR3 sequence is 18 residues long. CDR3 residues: CASSTGLAGGMNTGELFF. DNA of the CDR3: TGTGCCAGCAGCACGGGACTAGCGGGAGGGATGAACACCGGGGAGCTGTTTTTT.

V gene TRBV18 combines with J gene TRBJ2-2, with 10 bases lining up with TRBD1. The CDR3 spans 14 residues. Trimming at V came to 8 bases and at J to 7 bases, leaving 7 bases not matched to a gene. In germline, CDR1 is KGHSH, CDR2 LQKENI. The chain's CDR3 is CASIRDRGFGELFF. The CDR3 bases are TGTGCCAGCATCCGGGACAGGGGATTCGGGGAGCTGTTTTTT.

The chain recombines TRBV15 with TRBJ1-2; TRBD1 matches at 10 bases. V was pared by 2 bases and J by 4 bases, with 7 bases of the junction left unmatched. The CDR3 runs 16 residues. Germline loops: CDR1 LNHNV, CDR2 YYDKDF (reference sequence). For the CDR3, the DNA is TGTGCCACCAGCAGACCGGGACAGGGGATTTTCTATGGCTACACCTTC. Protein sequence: CATSRPGQGIFYGYTF.

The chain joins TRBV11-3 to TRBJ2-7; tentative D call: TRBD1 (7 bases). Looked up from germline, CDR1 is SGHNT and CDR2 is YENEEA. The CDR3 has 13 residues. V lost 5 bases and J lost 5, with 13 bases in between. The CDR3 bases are TGTGCCAGCAGCCGCGGGACAGTGCACGAGCAGTACTTC. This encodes CASSRGTVHEQYF.

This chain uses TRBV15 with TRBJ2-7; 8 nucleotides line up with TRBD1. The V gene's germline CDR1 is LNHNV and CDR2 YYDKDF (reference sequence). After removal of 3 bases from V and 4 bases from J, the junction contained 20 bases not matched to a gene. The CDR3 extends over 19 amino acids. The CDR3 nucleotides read TGTGCCACCAGCAGGAATTACCCTAACCTGAGGGACAGGAGTTACGAGCAGTACTTC. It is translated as CATSRNYPNLRDRSYEQYF.

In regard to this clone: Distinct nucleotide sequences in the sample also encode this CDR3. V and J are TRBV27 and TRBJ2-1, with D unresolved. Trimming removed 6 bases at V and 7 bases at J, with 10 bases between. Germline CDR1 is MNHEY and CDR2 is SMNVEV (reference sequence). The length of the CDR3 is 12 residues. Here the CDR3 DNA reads TGTGCCAGCAGCTTACCGGATAATGAGCAGTTCTTC. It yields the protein CASSLPDNEQFF.

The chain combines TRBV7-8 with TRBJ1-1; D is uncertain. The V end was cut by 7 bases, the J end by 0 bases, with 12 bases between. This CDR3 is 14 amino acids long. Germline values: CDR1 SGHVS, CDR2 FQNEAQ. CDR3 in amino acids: CASNPPTVNTEAFF. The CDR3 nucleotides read TGTGCCAGCAACCCCCCTACAGTGAACACTGAAGCTTTCTTT.

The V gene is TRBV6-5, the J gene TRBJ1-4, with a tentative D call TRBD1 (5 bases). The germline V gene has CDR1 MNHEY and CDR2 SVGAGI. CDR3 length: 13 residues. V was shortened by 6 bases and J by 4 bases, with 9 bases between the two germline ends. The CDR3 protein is CASRPGVNEKLFF. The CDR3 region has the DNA TGTGCCAGCAGACCGGGGGTTAATGAAAAACTGTTTTTT.

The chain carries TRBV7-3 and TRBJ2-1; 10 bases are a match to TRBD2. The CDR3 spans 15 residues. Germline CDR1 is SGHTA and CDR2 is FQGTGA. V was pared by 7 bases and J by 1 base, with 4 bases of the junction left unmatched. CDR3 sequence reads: CASTPTSGSYNEQFF. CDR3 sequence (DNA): TGTGCCAGCACACCGACTAGCGGGTCCTACAATGAGCAGTTCTTC.

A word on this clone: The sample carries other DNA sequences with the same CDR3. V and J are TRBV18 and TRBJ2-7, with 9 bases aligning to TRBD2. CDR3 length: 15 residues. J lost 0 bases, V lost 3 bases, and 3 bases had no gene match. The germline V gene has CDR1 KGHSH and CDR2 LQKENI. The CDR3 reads CASSPLAGDSYEQYF. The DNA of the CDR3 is TGTGCCAGCTCACCTTTAGCGGGGGACTCCTACGAGCAGTACTTC.

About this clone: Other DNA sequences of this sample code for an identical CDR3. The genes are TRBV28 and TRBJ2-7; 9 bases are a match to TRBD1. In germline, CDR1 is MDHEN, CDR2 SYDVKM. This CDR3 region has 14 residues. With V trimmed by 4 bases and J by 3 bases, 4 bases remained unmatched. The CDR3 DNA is TGTGCCAGCAGTTCCGGGACAGGGCTCTACGAGCAGTACTTC. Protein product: CASSSGTGLYEQYF.

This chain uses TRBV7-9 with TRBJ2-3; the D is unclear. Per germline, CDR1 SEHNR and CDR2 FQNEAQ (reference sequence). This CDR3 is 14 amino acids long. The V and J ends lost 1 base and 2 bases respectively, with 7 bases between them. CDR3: CASSLVENTDTQYF. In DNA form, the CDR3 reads TGTGCCAGCAGCTTAGTTGAGAACACAGATACGCAGTATTTT. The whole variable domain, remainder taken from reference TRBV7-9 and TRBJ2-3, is DTGVSQNPRHKITKRGQNVTFRCDPISEHNRLYWYRQTLGQGPEFLTYFQNEAQLEKSRLLSDRFSAERPKGSFSTLEIQRTEQGDSAMYLCASSLVENTDTQYFGPGTRLTVL.